This TCR beta chain appears in the sequencing data of a study of T cell changes during pregnancy in multiple sclerosis. The CDR3 has 14 residues. The J segment lost 8 bases and the V segment lost 1 base, leaving 3 bases of the junction unmatched. Germline lookup yields CDR1 MGHDK and CDR2 SYGVNS. The data were produced by immunoSEQ multiplex PCR, yet TCRdb's version contains in-frame clones alone and is incomplete. The sample comprises 26,000 or so clones, roughly 89% of which are singletons, and about 0.5% rests with the top ten. J is TRBJ1-4 and V is TRBV25-1, with 8 bases that match TRBD1. The receptor was derived from a female donor in good health, enrolled as a control in a pregnancy study. Specimen: CD4+ T cells from peripheral blood mononuclear cells, collected in the first trimester of pregnancy. The CDR3 nucleotides read TGTGCCAGCAGTGAATCCAGGGGGCGCGAAAAACTGTTTTTT. This sequence encodes CASSESRGREKLFF. Together with reference TRBV25-1 and TRBJ1-4, the CDR3 gives the full variable domain: EADIYQTPRYLVIGTGKKITLECSQTMGHDKMYWYQQDPGMELHLIHYSYGVNSTEKGDLSSESTVSRIRTEHFPLTLESARPSHTSQYLCASSESRGREKLFFGSGTQLSVL.